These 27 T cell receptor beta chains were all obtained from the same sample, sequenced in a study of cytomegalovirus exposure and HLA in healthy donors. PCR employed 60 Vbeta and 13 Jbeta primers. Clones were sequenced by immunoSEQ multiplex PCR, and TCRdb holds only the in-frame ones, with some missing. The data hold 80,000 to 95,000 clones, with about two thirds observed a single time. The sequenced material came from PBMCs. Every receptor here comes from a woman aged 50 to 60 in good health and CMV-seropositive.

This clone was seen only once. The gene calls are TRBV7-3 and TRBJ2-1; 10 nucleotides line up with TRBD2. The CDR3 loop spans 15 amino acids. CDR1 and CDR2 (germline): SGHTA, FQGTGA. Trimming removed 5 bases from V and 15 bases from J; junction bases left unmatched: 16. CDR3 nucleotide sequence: TGTGCCAGCAGCCGTGAGGGGGGAGCGGGAGGGCTTCTGTTCTTC. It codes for CASSREGGAGGLLFF.

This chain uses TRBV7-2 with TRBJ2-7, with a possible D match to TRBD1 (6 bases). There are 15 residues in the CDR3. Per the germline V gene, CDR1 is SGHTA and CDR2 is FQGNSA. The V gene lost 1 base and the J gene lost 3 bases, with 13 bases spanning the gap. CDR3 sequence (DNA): TGTGCCAGCAGCTTAGTGGCAGGGGTTGGCTACGAGCAGTACTTC. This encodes CASSLVAGVGYEQYF.

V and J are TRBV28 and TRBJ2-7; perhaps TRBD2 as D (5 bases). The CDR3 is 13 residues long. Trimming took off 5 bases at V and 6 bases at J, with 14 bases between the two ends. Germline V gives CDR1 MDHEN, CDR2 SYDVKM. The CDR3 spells CASSPGVGSEQYF. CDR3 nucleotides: TGTGCCAGCAGTCCCGGGGTCGGCAGCGAGCAGTACTTC.

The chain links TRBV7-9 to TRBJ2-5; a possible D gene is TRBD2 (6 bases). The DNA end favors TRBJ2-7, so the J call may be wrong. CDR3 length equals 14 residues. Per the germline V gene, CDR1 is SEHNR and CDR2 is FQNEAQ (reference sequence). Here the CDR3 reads CASSLIGEVYEQYF. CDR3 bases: TGTGCCAGCAGCTTAATCGGGGAGGTATACGAGCAGTACTTC.

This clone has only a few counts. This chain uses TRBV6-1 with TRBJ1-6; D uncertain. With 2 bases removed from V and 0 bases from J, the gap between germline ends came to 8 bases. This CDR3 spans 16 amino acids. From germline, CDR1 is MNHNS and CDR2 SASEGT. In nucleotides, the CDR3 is TGTGCCAGCAGTGAACGCGGCAGCTCCTATAATTCACCCCTCCACTTT. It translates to CASSERGSSYNSPLHF.

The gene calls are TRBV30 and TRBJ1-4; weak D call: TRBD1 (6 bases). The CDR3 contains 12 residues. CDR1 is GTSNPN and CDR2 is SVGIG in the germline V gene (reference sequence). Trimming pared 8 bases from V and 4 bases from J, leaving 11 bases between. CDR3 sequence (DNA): TGTGCCGGGGGCTTGGGTAATGAAAAACTGTTTTTT. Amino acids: CAGGLGNEKLFF.

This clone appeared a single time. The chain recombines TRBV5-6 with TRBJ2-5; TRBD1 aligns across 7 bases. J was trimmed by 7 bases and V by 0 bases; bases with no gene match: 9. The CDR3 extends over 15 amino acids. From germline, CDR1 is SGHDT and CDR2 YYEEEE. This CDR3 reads CASSLDRGPRGTQYF. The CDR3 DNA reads TGTGCCAGCAGCTTGGACAGGGGCCCACGCGGGACCCAGTACTTC.

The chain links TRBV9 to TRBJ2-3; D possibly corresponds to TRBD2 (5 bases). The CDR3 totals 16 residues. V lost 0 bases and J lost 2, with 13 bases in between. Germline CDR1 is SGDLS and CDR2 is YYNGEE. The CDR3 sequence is CASSVGVSDITDTQYF. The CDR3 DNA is TGTGCCAGCAGCGTAGGGGTTAGCGACATCACAGATACGCAGTATTTT.

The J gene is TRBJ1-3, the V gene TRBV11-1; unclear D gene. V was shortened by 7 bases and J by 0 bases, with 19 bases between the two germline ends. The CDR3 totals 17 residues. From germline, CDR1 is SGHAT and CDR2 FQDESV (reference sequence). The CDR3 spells CASTHSAAGSSGNTIYF. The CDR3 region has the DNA TGTGCCAGCACTCATTCGGCGGCGGGCAGCTCTGGAAACACCATATATTTT.

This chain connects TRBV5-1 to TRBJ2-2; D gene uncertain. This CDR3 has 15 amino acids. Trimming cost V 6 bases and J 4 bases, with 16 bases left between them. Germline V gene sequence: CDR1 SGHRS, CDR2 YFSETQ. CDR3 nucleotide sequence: TGCGCCAGCAATCTGGGTACCACGGGCACCGGGGAGCTGTTTTTT. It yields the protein CASNLGTTGTGELFF.

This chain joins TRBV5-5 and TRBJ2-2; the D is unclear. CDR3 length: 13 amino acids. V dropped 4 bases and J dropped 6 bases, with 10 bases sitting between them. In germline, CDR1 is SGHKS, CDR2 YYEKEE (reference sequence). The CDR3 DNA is TGTGCCAGCAGCCCGGTCGTGGCCGGGGAGCTGTTTTTT. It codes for CASSPVVAGELFF.

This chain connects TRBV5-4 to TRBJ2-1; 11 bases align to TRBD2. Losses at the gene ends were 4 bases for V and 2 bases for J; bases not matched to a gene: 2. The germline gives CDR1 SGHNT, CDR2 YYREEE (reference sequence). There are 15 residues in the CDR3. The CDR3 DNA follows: TGTGCCAGCAGCCAGACTAGCGGGGCCTACAATGAGCAGTTCTTC. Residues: CASSQTSGAYNEQFF.

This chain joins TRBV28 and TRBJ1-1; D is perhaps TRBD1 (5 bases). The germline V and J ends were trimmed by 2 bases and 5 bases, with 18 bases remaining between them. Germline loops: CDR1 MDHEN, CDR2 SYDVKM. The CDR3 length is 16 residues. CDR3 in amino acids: CASSLLFGPGGTEAFF. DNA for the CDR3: TGTGCCAGCAGTTTACTTTTCGGGCCCGGGGGAACTGAAGCTTTCTTT.

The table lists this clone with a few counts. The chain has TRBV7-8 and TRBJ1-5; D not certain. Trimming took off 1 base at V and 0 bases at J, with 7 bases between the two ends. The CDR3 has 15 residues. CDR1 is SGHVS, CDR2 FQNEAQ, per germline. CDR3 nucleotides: TGTGCCAGCAGCTTAGTGGCCGATAGCAATCAGCCCCAGCATTTT. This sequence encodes CASSLVADSNQPQHF.

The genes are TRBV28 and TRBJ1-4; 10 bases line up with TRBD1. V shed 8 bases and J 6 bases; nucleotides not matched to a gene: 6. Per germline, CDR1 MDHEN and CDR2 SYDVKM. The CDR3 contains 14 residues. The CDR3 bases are TGTGCCAGCGATGACAGGGGGCGGGATGAAAAACTGTTTTTT. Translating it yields CASDDRGRDEKLFF. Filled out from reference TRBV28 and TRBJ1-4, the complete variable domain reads DVKVTQSSRYLVKRTGEKVFLECVQDMDHENMFWYRQDPGLGLRLIYFSYDVKMKEKGDIPEGYSVSREKKERFSLILESASTNQTSMYLCASDDRGRDEKLFFGSGTQLSVL.

CDR3 loop: CSVEDLEGSRHFF. The CDR3, as DNA: TGCAGCGTTGAAGATCTGGAGGGGTCGCGGCATTTCTTT. The chain has TRBV29-1 and TRBJ1-1, with D possibly being TRBD1 (5 bases). The length of the CDR3 is 13 residues. CDR1 is SQVTM and CDR2 is ANQGSEA in the germline V gene. The V gene lost 0 bases and the J gene lost 13 bases, with 18 bases spanning the gap.

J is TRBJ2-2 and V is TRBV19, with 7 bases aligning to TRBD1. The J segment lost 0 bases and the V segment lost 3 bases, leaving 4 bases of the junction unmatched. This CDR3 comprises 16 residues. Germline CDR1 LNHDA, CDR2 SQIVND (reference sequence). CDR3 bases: TGTGCCAGTAGTATCCAGACAGGGTCGAACACCGGGGAGCTGTTTTTT. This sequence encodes CASSIQTGSNTGELFF.

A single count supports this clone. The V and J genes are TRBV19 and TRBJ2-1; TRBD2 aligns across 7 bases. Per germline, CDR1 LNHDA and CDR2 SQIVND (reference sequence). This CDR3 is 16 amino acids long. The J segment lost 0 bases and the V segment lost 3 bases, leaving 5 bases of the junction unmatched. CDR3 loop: CASSIGEGSSYNEQFF. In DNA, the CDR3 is TGTGCCAGTAGTATCGGGGAGGGAAGCTCCTACAATGAGCAGTTCTTC.

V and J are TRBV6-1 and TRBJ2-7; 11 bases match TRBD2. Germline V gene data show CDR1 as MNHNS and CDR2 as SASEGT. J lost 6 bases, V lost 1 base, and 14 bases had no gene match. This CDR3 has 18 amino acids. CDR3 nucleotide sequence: TGTGCCAGCAGTGAAGTCGGTTTAGCGGGGGGGCTAAGACTCGAGCAGTACTTC. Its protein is CASSEVGLAGGLRLEQYF.

CDR3 coding DNA: TGCGCCAGCAGCTTAGCTGTGGGGCAGGCGCCCTCTGGAAACACCATATATTTT. As protein: CASSLAVGQAPSGNTIYF. The chain employs TRBV5-1 and TRBJ1-3, with D maybe TRBD1 (5 bases). Germline values: CDR1 SGHRS, CDR2 YFSETQ. V was trimmed by 2 bases and J by 0 bases, leaving 18 bases between them. The length of the CDR3 is 18 residues. The entire variable domain, with the rest obtained from reference TRBV5-1 and TRBJ1-3, is as follows: KAGVTQTPRYLIKTRGQQVTLSCSPISGHRSVSWYQQTPGQGLQFLFEYFSETQRNKGNFPGRFSGRQFSNSRSEMNVSTLELGDSALYLCASSLAVGQAPSGNTIYFGEGSWLTVV.

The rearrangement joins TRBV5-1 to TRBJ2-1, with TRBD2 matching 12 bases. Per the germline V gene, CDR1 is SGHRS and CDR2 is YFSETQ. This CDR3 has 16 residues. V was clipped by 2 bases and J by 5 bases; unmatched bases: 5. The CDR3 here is CASSFLAGGPNNEQFF. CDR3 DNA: TGCGCCAGCAGCTTCCTAGCGGGAGGGCCGAACAATGAGCAGTTCTTC. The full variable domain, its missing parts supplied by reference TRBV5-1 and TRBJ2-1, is KAGVTQTPRYLIKTRGQQVTLSCSPISGHRSVSWYQQTPGQGLQFLFEYFSETQRNKGNFPGRFSGRQFSNSRSEMNVSTLELGDSALYLCASSFLAGGPNNEQFFGPGTRLTVL.

CDR3 in amino acids: CASQWGLGEKLFF. The CDR3 bases are TGTGCCAGTCAATGGGGGCTTGGTGAAAAACTGTTTTTT. The chain combines TRBV7-2 with TRBJ1-4, with D perhaps TRBD1 (6 bases). The CDR3 contains 13 residues. V lost 9 bases, J lost 7 bases, and 15 bases lay in between. Germline CDR1 SGHTA, CDR2 FQGNSA.

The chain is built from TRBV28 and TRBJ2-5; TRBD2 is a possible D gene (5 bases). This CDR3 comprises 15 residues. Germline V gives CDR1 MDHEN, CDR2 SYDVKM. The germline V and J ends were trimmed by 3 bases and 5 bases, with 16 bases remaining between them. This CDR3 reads CASSLSAGGVETQYF. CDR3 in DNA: TGTGCCAGCAGTTTGTCGGCCGGAGGCGTGGAGACCCAGTACTTC.

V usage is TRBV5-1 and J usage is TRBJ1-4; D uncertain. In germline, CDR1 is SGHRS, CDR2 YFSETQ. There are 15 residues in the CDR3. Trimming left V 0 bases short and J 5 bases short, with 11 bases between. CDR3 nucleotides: TGCGCCAGCAGCTTGGCCACGGGATTAAATGAAAAACTGTTTTTT. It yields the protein CASSLATGLNEKLFF.

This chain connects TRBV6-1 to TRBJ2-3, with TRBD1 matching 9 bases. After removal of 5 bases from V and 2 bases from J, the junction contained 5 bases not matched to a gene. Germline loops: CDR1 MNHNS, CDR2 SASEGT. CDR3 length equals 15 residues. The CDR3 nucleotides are TGTGCCAGCAGTACCCGGGACAGGGACACAGATACGCAGTATTTT. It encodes CASSTRDRDTDTQYF.

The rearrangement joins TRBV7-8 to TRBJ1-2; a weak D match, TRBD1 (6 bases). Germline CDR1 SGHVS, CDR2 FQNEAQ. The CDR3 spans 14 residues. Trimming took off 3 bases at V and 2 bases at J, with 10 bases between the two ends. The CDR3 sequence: CASSFSGQNYGYTF. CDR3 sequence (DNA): TGTGCCAGCAGCTTCTCCGGACAGAACTATGGCTACACCTTC. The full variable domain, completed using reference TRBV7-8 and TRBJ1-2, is GAGVSQSPRYKVAKRGQDVALRCDPISGHVSLFWYQQALGQGPEFLTYFQNEAQLDKSGLPSDRFFAERPEGSVSTLKIQRTQQEDSAVYLCASSFSGQNYGYTFGSGTRLTVV.

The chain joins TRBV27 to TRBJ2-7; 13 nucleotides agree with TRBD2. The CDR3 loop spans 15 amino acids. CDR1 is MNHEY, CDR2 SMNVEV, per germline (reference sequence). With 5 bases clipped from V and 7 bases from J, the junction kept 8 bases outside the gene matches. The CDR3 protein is CASSPRTSGSREQYF. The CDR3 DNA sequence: TGTGCCAGCAGTCCACGGACTAGCGGGAGTCGGGAGCAGTACTTC.